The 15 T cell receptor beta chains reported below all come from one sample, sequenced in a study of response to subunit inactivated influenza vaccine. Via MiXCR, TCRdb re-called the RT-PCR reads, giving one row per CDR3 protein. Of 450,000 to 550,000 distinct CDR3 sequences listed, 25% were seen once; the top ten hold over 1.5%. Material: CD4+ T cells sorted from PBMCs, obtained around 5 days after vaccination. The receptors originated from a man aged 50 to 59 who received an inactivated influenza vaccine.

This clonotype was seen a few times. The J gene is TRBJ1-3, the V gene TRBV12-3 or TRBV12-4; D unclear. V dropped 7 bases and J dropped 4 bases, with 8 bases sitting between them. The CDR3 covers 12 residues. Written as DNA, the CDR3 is TGTGCCAGCATAGGGAACGGAAACACCATATATTTT. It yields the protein CASIGNGNTIYF.

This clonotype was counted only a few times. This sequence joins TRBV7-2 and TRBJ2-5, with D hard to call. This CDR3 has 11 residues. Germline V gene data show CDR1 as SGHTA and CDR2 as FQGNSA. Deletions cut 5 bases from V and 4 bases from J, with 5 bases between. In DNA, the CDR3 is TGTGCCAGCAGCAAAGGAGAGACCCAGTACTTC. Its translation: CASSKGETQYF.

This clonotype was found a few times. The CDR3 protein is CSARGQTGVRNQPQHF. CDR3 in DNA: TGCAGTGCTAGAGGCCAGACAGGGGTAAGGAATCAGCCCCAGCATTTT. The rearrangement links TRBV20-1 to TRBJ1-5; TRBD1 aligns across 8 bases. The V gene's germline CDR1 is DFQATT and CDR2 SNEGSKA (reference sequence). CDR3 length: 16 amino acids. J was trimmed by 4 bases and V by 1 base; bases with no gene match: 9.

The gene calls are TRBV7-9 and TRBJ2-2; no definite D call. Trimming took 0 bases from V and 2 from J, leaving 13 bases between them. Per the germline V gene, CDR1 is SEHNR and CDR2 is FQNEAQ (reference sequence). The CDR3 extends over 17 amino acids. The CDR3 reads CASSLAISPANTGELFF. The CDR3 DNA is TGTGCCAGCAGCTTAGCGATCAGCCCCGCTAACACCGGGGAGCTGTTTTTT.

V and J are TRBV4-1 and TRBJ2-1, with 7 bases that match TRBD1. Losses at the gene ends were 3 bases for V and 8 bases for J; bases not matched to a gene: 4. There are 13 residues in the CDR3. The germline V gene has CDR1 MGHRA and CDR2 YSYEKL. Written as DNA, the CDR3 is TGCGCCAGCAGCCAGCAACAGGGGTATGAGCAGTTCTTC. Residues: CASSQQQGYEQFF.

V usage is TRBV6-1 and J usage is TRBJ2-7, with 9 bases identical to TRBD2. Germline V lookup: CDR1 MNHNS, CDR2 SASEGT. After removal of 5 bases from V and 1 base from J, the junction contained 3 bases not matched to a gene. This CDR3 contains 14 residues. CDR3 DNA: TGTGCCAGCAGTAAAAGCGGGAGGTCCTACGAGCAGTACTTC. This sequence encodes CASSKSGRSYEQYF.

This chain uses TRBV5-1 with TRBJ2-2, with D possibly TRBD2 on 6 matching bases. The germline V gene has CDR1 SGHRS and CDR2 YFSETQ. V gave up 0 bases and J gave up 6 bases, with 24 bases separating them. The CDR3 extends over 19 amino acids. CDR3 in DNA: TGCGCCAGCAGCTTGGTTACTAGCTTTGGACCCACAGGCCCCGGGGAGCTGTTTTTT. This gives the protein CASSLVTSFGPTGPGELFF. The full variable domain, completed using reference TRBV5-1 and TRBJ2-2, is KAGVTQTPRYLIKTRGQQVTLSCSPISGHRSVSWYQQTPGQGLQFLFEYFSETQRNKGNFPGRFSGRQFSNSRSEMNVSTLELGDSALYLCASSLVTSFGPTGPGELFFGEGSRLTVL.

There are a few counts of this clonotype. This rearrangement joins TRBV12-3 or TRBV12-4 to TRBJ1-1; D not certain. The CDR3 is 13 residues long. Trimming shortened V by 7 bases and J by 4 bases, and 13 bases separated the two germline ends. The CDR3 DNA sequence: TGTGCCAGCAACTCCCCCGGGAGCACTGAAGCTTTCTTT. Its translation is CASNSPGSTEAFF.

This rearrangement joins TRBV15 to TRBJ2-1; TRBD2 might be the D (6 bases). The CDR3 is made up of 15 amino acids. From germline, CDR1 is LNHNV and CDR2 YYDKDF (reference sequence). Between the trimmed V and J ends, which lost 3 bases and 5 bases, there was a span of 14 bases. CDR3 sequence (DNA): TGTGCCACCAGCAGGAAAGCGGGTCTTGACAATGAGCAGTTCTTC. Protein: CATSRKAGLDNEQFF. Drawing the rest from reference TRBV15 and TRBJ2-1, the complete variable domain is DAMVIQNPRYQVTQFGKPVTLSCSQTLNHNVMYWYQQKSSQAPKLLFHYYDKDFNNEADTPDNFQSRRPNTSFCFLDIRSPGLGDTAMYLCATSRKAGLDNEQFFGPGTRLTVL.

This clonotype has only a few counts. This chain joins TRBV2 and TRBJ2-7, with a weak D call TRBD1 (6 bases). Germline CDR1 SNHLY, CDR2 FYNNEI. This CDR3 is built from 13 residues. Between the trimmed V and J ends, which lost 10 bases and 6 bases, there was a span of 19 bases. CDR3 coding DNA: TGTGCCACCAACCAGGGGATGGACCGCGAGCAGTACTTC. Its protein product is CATNQGMDREQYF.

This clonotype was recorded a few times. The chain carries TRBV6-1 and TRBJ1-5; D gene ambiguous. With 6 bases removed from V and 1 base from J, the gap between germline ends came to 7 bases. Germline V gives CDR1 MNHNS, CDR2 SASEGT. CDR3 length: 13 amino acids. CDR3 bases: TGTGCCAGCAGCCCCACCAGCAATCAGCCCCAGCATTTT. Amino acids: CASSPTSNQPQHF.

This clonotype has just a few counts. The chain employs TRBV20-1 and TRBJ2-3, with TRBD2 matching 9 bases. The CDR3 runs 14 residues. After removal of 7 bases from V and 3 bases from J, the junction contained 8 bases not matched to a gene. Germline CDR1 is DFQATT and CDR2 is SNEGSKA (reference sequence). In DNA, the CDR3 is TGCAGTGAATATGCTAGCGGGAAGACAGATACGCAGTATTTT. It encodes CSEYASGKTDTQYF.

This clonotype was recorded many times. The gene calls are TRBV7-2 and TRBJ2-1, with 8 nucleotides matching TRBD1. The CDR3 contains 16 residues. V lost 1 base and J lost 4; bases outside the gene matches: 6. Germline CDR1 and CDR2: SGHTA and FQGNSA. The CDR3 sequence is CASSLGGTGHYNEQFF. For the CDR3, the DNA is TGTGCCAGCAGCTTAGGGGGGACAGGTCATTACAATGAGCAGTTCTTC.

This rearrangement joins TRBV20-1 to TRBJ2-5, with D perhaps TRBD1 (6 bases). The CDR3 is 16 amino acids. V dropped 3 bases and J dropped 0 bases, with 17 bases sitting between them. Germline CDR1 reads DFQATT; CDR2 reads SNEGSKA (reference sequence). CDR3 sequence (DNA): TGCAGTGCTAGTGTTACAGGGAGTCTATACCAAGAGACCCAGTACTTC. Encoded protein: CSASVTGSLYQETQYF.

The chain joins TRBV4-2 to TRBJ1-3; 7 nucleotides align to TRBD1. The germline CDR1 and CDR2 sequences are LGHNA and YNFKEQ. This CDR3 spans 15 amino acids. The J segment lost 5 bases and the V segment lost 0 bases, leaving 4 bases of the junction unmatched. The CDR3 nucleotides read TGTGCCAGCAGCCAAGAGGGACAGAACCGAAACACCATATATTTT. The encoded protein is CASSQEGQNRNTIYF.